This T cell receptor (beta chain) stems from a study of blood T cell repertoires in COVID-19. As for the study in general: Acute-phase and convalescent COVID-19 samples originated in the United States, Italy and Spain. In each case, the material was cDNA or gDNA derived from T cells, B-cell-depleted T cells, or PBMCs.

Study processing details: Reference gene primers were amplified, and this amplification served to estimate nucleated cell counts. Libraries were prepared by immunoSEQ multiplex PCR; TCRdb keeps only in-frame clonotypes and omits some of them. V and J calls plus clone size are reproduced from that table; the DNA served to infer D and trimming. The sample includes some 42,000 clones, roughly 92% of them seen just once. Trimming removed 1 base from V and 1 base from J; junction bases left unmatched: 2. CDR1 SEHNR and CDR2 FQNEAQ come from the germline V gene (reference sequence). This CDR3 has 15 amino acids.

V is TRBV7-9 and J is TRBJ2-5; TRBD2 agrees at 8 bases. The sequencing sample was made of peripheral blood. The source is a man over 45 with active COVID-19. The CDR3 sequence is CASSLGSGSQETQYF. The CDR3 nucleotides are TGTGCCAGCAGCTTAGGGAGCGGGAGCCAAGAGACCCAGTACTTC.